The clone carrying this T cell receptor beta chain occurred a few times. Its antigen is unidentified. TCRdb called the 5' RACE reads again in MiXCR, with one record for every CDR3 protein. This table holds 400,000 to 550,000 distinct CDR3 sequences, roughly 21% found once. The data are from a study of identical twins. Study findings and constraints: Researchers caution that invariant MAIT and iNKT cells could partly confound zero-insertion analyses.

Losses at the gene ends were 5 bases for V and 8 bases for J; bases not matched to a gene: 16. This CDR3 comprises 17 residues. These same data were also listed under a study on T cells expressing NK-cell markers.

The sequence was collected from a woman younger than 35 in good health. The J gene is TRBJ2-1, the V gene TRBV12-3 or TRBV12-4; 9 bases map to TRBD2. The sample comprised CD4+ T cells sorted from blood. The CDR3 DNA follows: TGTGCCAGCAGTCCCCGGGCGGGAGGGCCCTTTGGCGATGAGCAGTTCTTC. Translated: CASSPRAGGPFGDEQFF.